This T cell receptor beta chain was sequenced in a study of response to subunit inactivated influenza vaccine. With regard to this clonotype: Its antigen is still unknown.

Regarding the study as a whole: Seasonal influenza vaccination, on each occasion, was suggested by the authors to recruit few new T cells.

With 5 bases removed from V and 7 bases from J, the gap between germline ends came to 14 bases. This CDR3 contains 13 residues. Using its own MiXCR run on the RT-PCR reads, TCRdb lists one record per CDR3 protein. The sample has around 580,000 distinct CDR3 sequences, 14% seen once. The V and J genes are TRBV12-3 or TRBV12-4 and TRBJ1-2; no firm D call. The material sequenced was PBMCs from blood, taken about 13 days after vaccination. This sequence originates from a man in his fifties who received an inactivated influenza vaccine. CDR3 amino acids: CASSPLRMGGYTF. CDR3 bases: TGTGCCAGCAGTCCCCTTAGGATGGGTGGCTACACCTTC.